These 15 T cell receptor beta chains originate from one sample sequenced in a study of cytomegalovirus exposure and HLA in healthy donors. The PCR contained 60 Vbeta and 13 Jbeta primers. TCRdb's table, derived via immunoSEQ multiplex PCR, lists solely in-frame clones and lacks some. This table has tens of thousands of clones, less than 65% appearing once. The sequencing sample was made of PBMCs. The source of these receptors is a woman younger than 45 in good health and CMV-seronegative.

This chain links TRBV2 with TRBJ2-5; D is perhaps TRBD1 (6 bases). Between the trimmed V and J ends, which lost 3 bases and 5 bases, there was a span of 7 bases. The CDR3 runs 12 residues. Germline V gene data show CDR1 as SNHLY and CDR2 as FYNNEI. The CDR3 sequence: CASSEGHETQYF. CDR3 DNA sequence: TGTGCCAGCAGTGAGGGACATGAGACCCAGTACTTC.

This clone was counted once. This rearrangement joins TRBV5-1 to TRBJ1-4; 7 nucleotides agree with TRBD1. The CDR3 has 14 amino acids. The V segment lost 5 bases and the J segment 3 bases; nucleotides outside the gene matches: 4. Germline V CDR1 and CDR2: SGHRS, YFSETQ. CDR3 loop: CASRFGQANEKLFF. The CDR3, as DNA: TGCGCCAGCAGATTCGGACAGGCTAATGAAAAACTGTTTTTT.

The V call is TRBV4-3, the J call TRBJ1-3; D is ambiguous. Germline-derived CDR1 and CDR2 are LGHNA and YSLEER. This CDR3 is built from 16 residues. The germline V and J ends were trimmed by 0 bases and 2 bases, with 11 bases remaining between them. Here the CDR3 reads CASSQDFGVTGNTIYF. For the CDR3, the DNA is TGCGCCAGCAGCCAAGATTTCGGGGTAACTGGAAACACCATATATTTT.

This clone was observed a handful of times. The rearrangement links TRBV6-5 to TRBJ2-7; the match to TRBD1 covers 8 bases. CDR1 is MNHEY and CDR2 is SVGAGI in the germline V gene. V lost 4 bases and J lost 2; bases outside the gene matches: 10. The CDR3 spans 16 residues. The CDR3 protein is CASSLLPGGRTYEQYF. In DNA, the CDR3 is TGTGCCAGCAGTTTACTCCCAGGGGGCAGGACCTACGAGCAGTACTTC.

The rearrangement links TRBV7-2 to TRBJ2-2; TRBD2 aligns across 9 bases. CDR3 length equals 15 residues. Germline CDR1 is SGHTA and CDR2 is FQGNSA. The J segment lost 4 bases and the V segment lost 5 bases, leaving 5 bases of the junction unmatched. The CDR3 nucleotides read TGTGCCAGCAGCCGCGGGGGGGTGGGCACCGGGGAGCTGTTTTTT. Protein product: CASSRGGVGTGELFF.

The chain has TRBV6-1 and TRBJ1-4; D unclear. This CDR3 spans 15 amino acids. CDR1 MNHNS and CDR2 SASEGT come from the germline V gene. The germline V and J ends were trimmed by 4 bases and 5 bases, with 14 bases remaining between them. CDR3 nucleotides: TGTGCCAGCAGTGCCCAGACGAGGAGAAATGAAAAACTGTTTTTT. Translated, it gives CASSAQTRRNEKLFF.

A word on this clone: Other DNA sequences in this sample translate to the same CDR3. The chain is built from TRBV6-1 and TRBJ1-3; weak D call: TRBD1 (6 bases). The V gene's germline CDR1 is MNHNS and CDR2 SASEGT. This CDR3 is 18 amino acids long. V was shortened by 3 bases and J by 4 bases, with 22 bases between the two germline ends. CDR3 region: CASSDLAGRGIFGNTIYF. CDR3 DNA: TGTGCCAGCAGTGATTTAGCCGGCAGGGGCATTTTCGGAAACACCATATATTTT.

V and J are TRBV19 and TRBJ1-2, with 7 bases lining up with TRBD1. Germline-derived CDR1 and CDR2 are LNHDA and SQIVND (reference sequence). V dropped 2 bases and J dropped 2; count of bases not matched to a gene: 2. The CDR3 has 14 amino acids. The CDR3 coding sequence is TGTGCCAGTAGTATACCAGGGGGAAACTATGGCTACACCTTC. Residues: CASSIPGGNYGYTF.

This chain links TRBV5-6 with TRBJ2-1, with D maybe TRBD2 (5 bases). Germline V CDR1 and CDR2: SGHDT, YYEEEE. Trimming stripped 0 bases from V and 10 bases from J, with 8 bases between. The CDR3 loop spans 12 amino acids. The CDR3: CASSLVPGEQFF. The CDR3 DNA reads TGTGCCAGCAGCTTGGTCCCGGGAGAGCAGTTCTTC.

This chain uses TRBV18 with TRBJ2-2; a weak D match, TRBD1 (5 bases). Trimming removed 2 bases at V and 4 bases at J, with 17 bases between. Germline CDR1 and CDR2: KGHSH and LQKENI. The CDR3 has 17 amino acids. The CDR3 spells CASSPIGAQLITGELFF. In DNA form, the CDR3 reads TGTGCCAGCTCACCAATAGGGGCCCAACTTATCACCGGGGAGCTGTTTTTT.

The chain carries TRBV9 and TRBJ2-2; possible D gene TRBD1, 5 bases. Trimming removed 6 bases at V and 7 bases at J, with 25 bases between. CDR3 size: 17 residues. Germline V CDR1 and CDR2: SGDLS, YYNGEE. CDR3 DNA sequence: TGTGCCAGCACCCCATTCGGACACCCTAGGGAAAGCGGGGAGCTGTTTTTT. Translating gives CASTPFGHPRESGELFF.

V is TRBV4-2 and J is TRBJ2-2, with D perhaps matching TRBD1 (6 bases). The V end was cut by 0 bases, the J end by 1 base, with 9 bases between. The germline CDR1 and CDR2 sequences are LGHNA and YNFKEQ. This CDR3 comprises 16 residues. The CDR3 loop is CASSQDSRGNTGELFF. The DNA of the CDR3 is TGTGCCAGCAGCCAAGATTCCAGGGGGAACACCGGGGAGCTGTTTTTT.

This chain joins TRBV5-6 and TRBJ1-3; TRBD1 is a possible D gene (5 bases). Germline CDR1 reads SGHDT; CDR2 reads YYEEEE. V was trimmed by 5 bases and J by 3 bases, leaving 18 bases between them. This CDR3 has 16 residues. For the CDR3, the DNA is TGTGCCAGCAGTTCGCGGGGACCGCGAGATGGAAACACCATATATTTT. Translation gives CASSSRGPRDGNTIYF.

The chain is built from TRBV7-9 and TRBJ2-5; TRBD1 aligns across 8 bases. Germline lookup yields CDR1 SEHNR and CDR2 FQNEAQ (reference sequence). CDR3 length: 18 residues. The trim removed 2 bases at V and 5 bases at J, leaving 16 bases unmatched. The CDR3 DNA reads as TGTGCCAGCAGCTTATCCTTGGACAGGGCCGTCACGGGGGAGACCCAGTACTTC. Encoded protein: CASSLSLDRAVTGETQYF.

The CDR3 region has the DNA TGTGCCAGCAGCTTAGTTACCGCGGTCTACAATGAGCAGTTCTTC. Its protein is CASSLVTAVYNEQFF. The chain carries TRBV7-2 and TRBJ2-1; D not certain. V lost 1 base and J 3 bases, leaving 10 bases between the germline ends. The CDR3 has 15 residues. Germline-derived CDR1 and CDR2 are SGHTA and FQGNSA.